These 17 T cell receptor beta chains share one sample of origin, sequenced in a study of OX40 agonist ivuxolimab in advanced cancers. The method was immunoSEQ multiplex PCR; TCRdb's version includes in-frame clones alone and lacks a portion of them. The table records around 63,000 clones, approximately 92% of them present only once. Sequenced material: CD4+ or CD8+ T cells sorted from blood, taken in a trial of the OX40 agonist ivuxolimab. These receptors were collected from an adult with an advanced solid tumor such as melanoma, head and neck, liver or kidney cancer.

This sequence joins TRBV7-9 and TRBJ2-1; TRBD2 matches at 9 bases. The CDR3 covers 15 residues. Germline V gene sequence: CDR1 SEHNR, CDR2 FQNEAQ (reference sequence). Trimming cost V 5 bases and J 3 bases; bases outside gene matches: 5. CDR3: CASSRGGGLYNEQFF. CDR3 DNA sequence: TGTGCCAGCAGCCGCGGGGGGGGCCTCTACAATGAGCAGTTCTTC.

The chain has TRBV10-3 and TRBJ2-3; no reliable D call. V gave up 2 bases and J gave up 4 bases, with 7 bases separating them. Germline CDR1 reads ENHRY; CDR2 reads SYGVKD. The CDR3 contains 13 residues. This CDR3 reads CAISEATPDTQYF. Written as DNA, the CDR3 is TGTGCCATCAGTGAGGCTACCCCAGATACGCAGTATTTT.

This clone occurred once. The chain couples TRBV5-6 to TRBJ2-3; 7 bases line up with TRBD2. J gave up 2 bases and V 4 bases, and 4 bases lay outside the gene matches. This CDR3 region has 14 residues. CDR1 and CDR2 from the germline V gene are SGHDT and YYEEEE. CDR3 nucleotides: TGTGCCAGCAGCCTTGGACTAGACACAGATACGCAGTATTTT. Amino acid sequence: CASSLGLDTDTQYF.

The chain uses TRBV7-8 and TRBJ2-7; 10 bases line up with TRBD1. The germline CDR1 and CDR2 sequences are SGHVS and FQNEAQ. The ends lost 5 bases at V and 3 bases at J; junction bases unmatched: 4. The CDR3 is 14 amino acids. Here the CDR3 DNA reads TGTGCCAGCAGCCCCGGACAGGGGGGCTACGAGCAGTACTTC. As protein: CASSPGQGGYEQYF.

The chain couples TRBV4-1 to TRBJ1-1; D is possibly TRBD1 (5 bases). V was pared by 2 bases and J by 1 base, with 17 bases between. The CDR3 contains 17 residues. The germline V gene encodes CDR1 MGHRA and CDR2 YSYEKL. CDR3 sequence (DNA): TGCGCCAGCAGCCAACCTAACAGGTTGGGACGGAACACTGAAGCTTTCTTT. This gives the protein CASSQPNRLGRNTEAFF.

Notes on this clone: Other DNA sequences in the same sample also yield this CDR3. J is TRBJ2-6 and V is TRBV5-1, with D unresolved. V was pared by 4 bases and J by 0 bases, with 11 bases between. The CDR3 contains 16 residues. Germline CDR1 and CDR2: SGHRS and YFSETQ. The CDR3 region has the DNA TGCGCCAGCAGCCTGGGCCGGTACTCTGGGGCCAACGTCCTGACTTTC. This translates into CASSLGRYSGANVLTF. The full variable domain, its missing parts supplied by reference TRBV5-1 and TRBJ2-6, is KAGVTQTPRYLIKTRGQQVTLSCSPISGHRSVSWYQQTPGQGLQFLFEYFSETQRNKGNFPGRFSGRQFSNSRSEMNVSTLELGDSALYLCASSLGRYSGANVLTFGAGSRLTVL.

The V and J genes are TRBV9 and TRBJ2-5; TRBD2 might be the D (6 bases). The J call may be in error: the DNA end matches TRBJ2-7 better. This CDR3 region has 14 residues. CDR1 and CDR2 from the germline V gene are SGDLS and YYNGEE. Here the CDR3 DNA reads TGTGCCAGCAGCGTGTCGGGAGACCCCTACGAGCAGTACTTC. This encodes CASSVSGDPYEQYF.

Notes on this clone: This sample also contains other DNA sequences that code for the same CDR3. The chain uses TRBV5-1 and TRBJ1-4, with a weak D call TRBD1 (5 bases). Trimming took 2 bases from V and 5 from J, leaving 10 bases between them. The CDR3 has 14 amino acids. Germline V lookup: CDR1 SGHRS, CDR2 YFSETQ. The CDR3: CASSLGQGNEKLFF. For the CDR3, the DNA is TGCGCCAGCAGCTTAGGCCAGGGCAATGAAAAACTGTTTTTT. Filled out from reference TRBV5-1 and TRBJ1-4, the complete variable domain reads KAGVTQTPRYLIKTRGQQVTLSCSPISGHRSVSWYQQTPGQGLQFLFEYFSETQRNKGNFPGRFSGRQFSNSRSEMNVSTLELGDSALYLCASSLGQGNEKLFFGSGTQLSVL.

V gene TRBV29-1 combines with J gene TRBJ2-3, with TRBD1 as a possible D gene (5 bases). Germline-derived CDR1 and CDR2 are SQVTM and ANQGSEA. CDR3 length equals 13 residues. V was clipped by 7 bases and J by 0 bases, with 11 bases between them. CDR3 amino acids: CSARTPSTDTQYF. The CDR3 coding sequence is TGCAGCGCCCGGACACCTAGCACAGATACGCAGTATTTT.

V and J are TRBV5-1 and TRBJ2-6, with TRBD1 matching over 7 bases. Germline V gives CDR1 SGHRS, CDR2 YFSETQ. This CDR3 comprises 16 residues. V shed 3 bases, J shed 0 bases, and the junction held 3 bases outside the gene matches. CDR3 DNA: TGCGCCAGCAGCTCGACAGGGCCCTCTGGGGCCAACGTCCTGACTTTC. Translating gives CASSSTGPSGANVLTF.

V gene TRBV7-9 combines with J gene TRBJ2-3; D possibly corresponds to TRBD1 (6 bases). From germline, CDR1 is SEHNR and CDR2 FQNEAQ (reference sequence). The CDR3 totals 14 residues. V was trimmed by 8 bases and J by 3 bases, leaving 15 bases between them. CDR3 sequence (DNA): TGTGCCAGCGTCTCAGGGGAGATTACAGATACGCAGTATTTT. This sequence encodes CASVSGEITDTQYF. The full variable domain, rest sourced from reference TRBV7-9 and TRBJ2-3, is DTGVSQNPRHKITKRGQNVTFRCDPISEHNRLYWYRQTLGQGPEFLTYFQNEAQLEKSRLLSDRFSAERPKGSFSTLEIQRTEQGDSAMYLCASVSGEITDTQYFGPGTRLTVL.

The CDR3 sequence is CASSLMDTGELFF. In DNA form, the CDR3 reads TGTGCCAGCAGCTTGATGGACACCGGGGAGCTGTTTTTT. This chain links TRBV5-4 with TRBJ2-2; D call uncertain. Germline CDR1 SGHNT, CDR2 YYREEE (reference sequence). Deletions cut 1 base from V and 3 bases from J, with 4 bases between. The CDR3 is 13 amino acids.

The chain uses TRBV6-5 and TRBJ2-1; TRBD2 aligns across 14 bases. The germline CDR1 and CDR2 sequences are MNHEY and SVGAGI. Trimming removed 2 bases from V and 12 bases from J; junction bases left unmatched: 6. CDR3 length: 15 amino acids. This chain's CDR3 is CASSYRLAGGDVQFF. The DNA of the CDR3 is TGTGCCAGCAGTTACAGACTAGCGGGAGGGGACGTGCAGTTCTTC.

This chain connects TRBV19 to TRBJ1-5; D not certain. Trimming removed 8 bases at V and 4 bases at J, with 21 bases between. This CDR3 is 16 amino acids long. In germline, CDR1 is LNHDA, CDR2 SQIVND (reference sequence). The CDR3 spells CASGYDGEGGNQPQHF. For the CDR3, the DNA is TGTGCCAGTGGATACGATGGGGAAGGTGGGAATCAGCCCCAGCATTTT.

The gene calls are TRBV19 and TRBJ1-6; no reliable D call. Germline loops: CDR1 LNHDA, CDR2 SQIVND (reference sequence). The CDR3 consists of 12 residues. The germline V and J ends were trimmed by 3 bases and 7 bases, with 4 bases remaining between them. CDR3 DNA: TGTGCCAGTAGTATCAGGAATTCACCCCTCCACTTT. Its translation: CASSIRNSPLHF.

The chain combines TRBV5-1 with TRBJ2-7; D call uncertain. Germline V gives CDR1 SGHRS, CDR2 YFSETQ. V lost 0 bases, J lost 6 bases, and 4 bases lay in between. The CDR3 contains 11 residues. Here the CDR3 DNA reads TGCGCCAGCAGCTTGGGCGGCGAGCAGTACTTC. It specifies CASSLGGEQYF.

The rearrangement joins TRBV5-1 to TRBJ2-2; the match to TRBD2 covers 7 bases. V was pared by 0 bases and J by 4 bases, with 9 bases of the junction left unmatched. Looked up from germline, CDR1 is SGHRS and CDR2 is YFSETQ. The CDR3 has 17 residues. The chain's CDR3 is CASSLALRLAATGELFF. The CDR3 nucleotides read TGCGCCAGCAGCTTGGCCTTAAGGCTAGCGGCCACCGGGGAGCTGTTTTTT.